The rows below give T cell receptor beta chains drawn from one sample of a study of blood T cell repertoires in COVID-19. Here immunoSEQ multiplex PCR was the method, and the copy in TCRdb shows in-frame clones only, minus some. The data hold about 120,000 clones, with 65% to 85% observed a single time. Material: peripheral blood. The origin of the receptors is a woman aged 70 to 79 with acute or convalescent COVID-19. Both conserved end residues are part of each CDR3. Each record gives: clone size, D gene, J gene, V gene, CDR3 protein, CDR3 DNA. The D gene is left open where the match is weak. Some rows mark clone size as missing; the rest say once, few, many or name a class of expanded clone.

size: .
D: TRBD1
J: TRBJ2-2
V: TRBV7-3
CDR3: CASSPRTGATLELFF
DNA: TGTGCCAGCAGCCCACGGACAGGGGCGACCTTAGAGCTGTTTTTT

size: few
D: TRBD2
J: TRBJ2-2
V: TRBV28
CDR3: CASSNGLARDVTGELFF
DNA: TGTGCCAGCAGTAATGGACTAGCTAGGGACGTGACCGGGGAGCTGTTTTTT

size: .
D: .
J: TRBJ1-1
V: TRBV6-5
CDR3: CASSYVEDTEAFF
DNA: TGTGCCAGCAGTTACGTTGAGGACACTGAAGCTTTCTTT

size: .
D: .
J: TRBJ1-1
V: TRBV5-1
CDR3: CASSFSGENFF
DNA: TGCGCCAGCAGCTTCTCCGGGGAAAATTTCTTT

size: .
D: .
J: TRBJ1-6
V: TRBV5-4
CDR3: CASSTSLSSYNSPLHF
DNA: TGTGCCAGCAGCACCTCGCTTAGCTCCTATAATTCACCCCTCCACTTT

size: few
D: .
J: TRBJ2-3
V: TRBV6-2/TRBV6-3
CDR3: CASSPRAGGTDTQYF
DNA: TGTGCCAGCAGTCCACGAGCGGGCGGCACAGATACGCAGTATTTT

size: once
D: .
J: TRBJ1-6
V: TRBV5-1
CDR3: CASKRDGRAGGNSPLHF
DNA: TGCGCCAGTAAACGAGATGGACGGGCTGGGGGGAATTCACCCCTCCACTTT

size: .
D: TRBD2
J: TRBJ2-5
V: TRBV12-3/TRBV12-4
CDR3: CASSLTSEETQYF
DNA: TGTGCCAGCAGTTTGACTAGCGAAGAGACCCAGTACTTC

size: .
D: TRBD1
J: TRBJ1-1
V: TRBV10-1
CDR3: CASRTGLNTEAFF
DNA: TGCGCCAGCAGGACAGGGTTGAACACTGAAGCTTTCTTT

size: .
D: TRBD2
J: TRBJ2-1
V: TRBV6-5
CDR3: CASSYPRGGLADEQFF
DNA: TGTGCCAGCAGTTACCCTCGTGGAGGACTAGCCGATGAGCAGTTCTTC

size: .
D: TRBD1
J: TRBJ1-2
V: TRBV5-1
CDR3: CASSFVGQGAFGYTF
DNA: TGCGCCAGCAGCTTCGTGGGACAGGGGGCTTTTGGCTACACCTTC

size: .
D: .
J: TRBJ1-6
V: TRBV2
CDR3: CASRAEGSYNSPLHF
DNA: TGTGCCAGCAGAGCGGAGGGCTCCTATAATTCACCCCTCCACTTT

size: once
D: .
J: TRBJ1-5
V: TRBV19
CDR3: CASSIEGRANQPQHF
DNA: TGTGCCAGTAGTATCGAGGGGAGGGCCAATCAGCCCCAGCATTTT

size: .
D: TRBD1
J: TRBJ2-3
V: TRBV2
CDR3: CASSDDRGSTDTQYF
DNA: TGTGCCAGCAGTGATGACAGGGGTAGCACAGATACGCAGTATTTT

size: .
D: .
J: TRBJ2-7
V: TRBV7-9
CDR3: CASSSQQGPPYEQYF
DNA: TGTGCCAGCAGCTCACAACAGGGTCCCCCCTACGAGCAGTACTTC

size: once
D: TRBD1
J: TRBJ1-1
V: TRBV2
CDR3: CASRRPGTGNTEAFF
DNA: TGTGCCAGCAGACGGCCCGGGACAGGGAACACTGAAGCTTTCTTT

size: .
D: .
J: TRBJ1-2
V: TRBV15
CDR3: CATSRDRVSYGYTF
DNA: TGTGCCACCAGCAGAGATCGGGTCAGCTATGGCTACACCTTC

size: few
D: .
J: TRBJ2-7
V: TRBV2
CDR3: CASTPGYEQYF
DNA: TGTGCCAGCACTCCAGGATACGAGCAGTACTTC

size: once
D: TRBD1
J: TRBJ2-5
V: TRBV5-1
CDR3: CASSPDRDGKETQYF
DNA: TGCGCCAGCAGCCCGGACAGGGACGGAAAAGAGACCCAGTACTTC

size: .
D: .
J: TRBJ2-5
V: TRBV7-2
CDR3: CASSLNPPDSQYF
DNA: TGTGCCAGCAGCTTAAACCCCCCAGACTCCCAGTACTTC

size: .
D: TRBD1
J: TRBJ1-1
V: TRBV4-2
CDR3: CASSLGQAVEAFF
DNA: TGTGCCAGCAGCCTAGGACAGGCTGTAGAAGCTTTCTTT

size: .
D: .
J: TRBJ2-7
V: TRBV6-5
CDR3: CASKGQPGPYEQYF
DNA: TGTGCCAGTAAAGGACAGCCCGGTCCCTACGAGCAGTACTTC

size: .
D: TRBD2
J: TRBJ2-3
V: TRBV3-1/TRBV3-2
CDR3: CASSQSTGLAGTDTQYF
DNA: TGTGCCAGCAGCCAATCAACGGGACTAGCGGGCACAGATACGCAGTATTTT

size: .
D: .
J: TRBJ1-4
V: TRBV2
CDR3: CASRGMARPNEKLFF
DNA: TGTGCCAGCAGGGGCATGGCACGTCCTAATGAAAAACTGTTTTTT

size: .
D: .
J: TRBJ1-5
V: TRBV19
CDR3: CATSYGGASQPQHF
DNA: TGTGCCACCTCCTACGGGGGGGCGAGCCAGCCCCAGCATTTT

size: .
D: TRBD1
J: TRBJ1-1
V: TRBV4-1
CDR3: CASSRLQGANTEAFF
DNA: TGCGCCAGCAGCCGGTTACAGGGGGCAAACACTGAAGCTTTCTTT

size: .
D: TRBD1
J: TRBJ1-2
V: TRBV7-3
CDR3: CASSRDSRTGGYTF
DNA: TGTGCCAGCAGTCGGGACAGCCGTACTGGCGGCTACACCTTC

size: .
D: TRBD1
J: TRBJ2-7
V: TRBV5-1
CDR3: CASSLDRGYYEQYF
DNA: TGCGCCAGCAGCTTGGACAGGGGGTACTACGAGCAGTACTTC

size: .
D: TRBD2
J: TRBJ2-7
V: TRBV6-5
CDR3: CASTYSGRASYEQYF
DNA: TGTGCCAGCACCTATAGCGGGAGGGCTTCCTACGAGCAGTACTTC

size: .
D: TRBD1
J: TRBJ2-2
V: TRBV28
CDR3: CASSFLDRDTGELFF
DNA: TGTGCCAGCAGTTTTCTGGACAGGGACACCGGGGAGCTGTTTTTT

size: .
D: .
J: TRBJ1-2
V: TRBV7-2
CDR3: CASSLSPGNYGYTF
DNA: TGTGCCAGCAGCTTATCTCCAGGGAACTATGGCTACACCTTC

size: .
D: TRBD2
J: TRBJ2-5
V: TRBV5-4
CDR3: CASSLSGGFQETQYF
DNA: TGTGCCAGCAGCTTGTCGGGGGGGTTCCAAGAGACCCAGTACTTC

size: few
D: .
J: TRBJ2-6
V: TRBV10-2
CDR3: CASSEPPLASGANVLTF
DNA: TGCGCCAGCAGTGAGCCCCCCCTGGCCTCTGGGGCCAACGTCCTGACTTTC

size: .
D: .
J: TRBJ2-7
V: TRBV2
CDR3: CASSEQFLNSYEQYF
DNA: TGTGCCAGCAGTGAACAGTTTTTAAACTCCTACGAGCAGTACTTC

size: .
D: .
J: TRBJ1-1
V: TRBV7-3
CDR3: CASSPNGGHTEAFF
DNA: TGTGCCAGCAGCCCGAACGGGGGGCACACTGAAGCTTTCTTT

size: .
D: .
J: TRBJ2-2
V: TRBV11-2
CDR3: CASSSGMGAGTGELFF
DNA: TGTGCCAGCAGTTCCGGGATGGGGGCCGGGACCGGGGAGCTGTTTTTT

size: once
D: .
J: TRBJ2-5
V: TRBV3-1/TRBV3-2
CDR3: CASSQTRGPGETQYF
DNA: TGTGCCAGCAGCCAAACGCGGGGGCCGGGAGAGACCCAGTACTTC

size: .
D: TRBD1
J: TRBJ1-6
V: TRBV4-1
CDR3: CASSQGDRGSYSPLHF
DNA: TGCGCCAGCAGCCAAGGGGACAGGGGTAGTTATTCACCCCTCCACTTT

size: .
D: .
J: TRBJ2-7
V: TRBV7-9
CDR3: CASSLAGVYEQYF
DNA: TGTGCCAGCAGCTTAGCGGGAGTCTACGAGCAGTACTTC

size: .
D: TRBD1
J: TRBJ2-7
V: TRBV19
CDR3: CASSIDRQGASEQYF
DNA: TGTGCCAGTAGTATAGATCGGCAGGGGGCGAGCGAGCAGTACTTC

size: .
D: .
J: TRBJ2-5
V: TRBV21-1
CDR3: CASSNDRQETQYF
DNA: TGTGCCAGCAGCAATGACAGGCAAGAGACCCAGTACTTC

size: .
D: TRBD2
J: TRBJ2-2
V: TRBV5-1
CDR3: CASSLGLAEGSGELFF
DNA: TGCGCCAGCAGCCTGGGACTAGCGGAGGGGAGCGGGGAGCTGTTTTTT

size: .
D: .
J: TRBJ2-5
V: TRBV29-1
CDR3: CSVIGRGDETQYF
DNA: TGCAGCGTCATCGGCAGGGGAGACGAGACCCAGTACTTC

size: .
D: .
J: TRBJ1-1
V: TRBV6-5
CDR3: CASSSFRGGTEAFF
DNA: TGTGCCAGCAGCTCTTTTAGGGGTGGAACTGAAGCTTTCTTT

size: few
D: .
J: TRBJ1-6
V: TRBV19
CDR3: CASNDLGYSPLHF
DNA: TGTGCCAGTAACGACCTCGGGTATTCACCCCTCCACTTT

size: .
D: TRBD2
J: TRBJ2-7
V: TRBV2
CDR3: CASSPSREIVDEQYF
DNA: TGTGCCAGCAGCCCGTCGCGGGAGATCGTCGACGAGCAGTACTTC

size: .
D: TRBD1
J: TRBJ2-7
V: TRBV5-8
CDR3: CASSPGHRGRDEQYF
DNA: TGTGCCAGCAGCCCAGGGCACAGGGGGCGCGACGAGCAGTACTTC

size: once
D: .
J: TRBJ2-6
V: TRBV19
CDR3: CASSSASGANVLTF
DNA: TGTGCCAGTAGCAGTGCCTCTGGGGCCAACGTCCTGACTTTC

size: .
D: TRBD2
J: TRBJ2-7
V: TRBV19
CDR3: CASSSGGAYEQYF
DNA: TGTGCCAGTAGTAGCGGGGGAGCCTACGAGCAGTACTTC

size: .
D: .
J: TRBJ1-5
V: TRBV28
CDR3: CASSFTDSNQPQHF
DNA: TGTGCCAGCAGTTTCACAGATAGCAATCAGCCCCAGCATTTT

size: .
D: .
J: TRBJ1-1
V: TRBV30
CDR3: CAWNRVDTEAFF
DNA: TGTGCCTGGAACCGGGTCGACACTGAAGCTTTCTTT

size: .
D: .
J: TRBJ1-1
V: TRBV7-3
CDR3: CASSQQSRTEAFF
DNA: TGTGCCAGCAGCCAACAGTCGCGCACTGAAGCTTTCTTT